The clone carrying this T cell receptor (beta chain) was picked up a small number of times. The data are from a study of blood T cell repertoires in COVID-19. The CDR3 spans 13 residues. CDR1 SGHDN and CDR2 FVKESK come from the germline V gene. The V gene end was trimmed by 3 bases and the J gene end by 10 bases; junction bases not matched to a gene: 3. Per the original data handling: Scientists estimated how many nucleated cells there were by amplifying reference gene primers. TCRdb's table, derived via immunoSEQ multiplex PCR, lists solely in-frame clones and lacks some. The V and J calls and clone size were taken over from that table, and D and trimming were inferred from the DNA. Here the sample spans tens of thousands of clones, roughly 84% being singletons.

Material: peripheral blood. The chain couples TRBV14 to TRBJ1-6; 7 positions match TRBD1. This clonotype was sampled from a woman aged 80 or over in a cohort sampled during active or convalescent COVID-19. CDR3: CASSQTGQSPLHF. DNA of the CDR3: TGTGCCAGCAGCCAGACAGGGCAGTCACCCCTCCACTTT.